The clone carrying this TCR beta chain was observed a handful of times. Its antigen remains unidentified. This sample is part of a study of CD8 T cells in ankylosing spondylitis. Broader study findings: Apparently characteristic of ankylosing spondylitis blood was a TCR beta motif (about eight highly homologous variants).

TCRdb re-called the 5' RACE reads through MiXCR, storing one row per CDR3 protein. The repertoire has 450,000 or so distinct CDR3 sequences, roughly a quarter of them found once; the top ten carry 0.89%. Trimming left V 2 bases short and J 10 bases short, with 10 bases between. CDR3 length equals 12 residues. CDR1 SGHTS and CDR2 YDEGEE come from the germline V gene. The chain is built from TRBV5-8 and TRBJ2-1; no reliable D call. Sequencing was done on a sample of blood, either unsorted or a sorted T cell fraction (not recorded which). This clonotype was obtained from a male donor with ankylosing spondylitis. The CDR3 is CASSFKGVEQFF. CDR3 coding DNA: TGTGCCAGCAGCTTTAAGGGTGTGGAGCAGTTCTTC.